These T cell receptor beta chains were read from a single sample in a study of blood T cell repertoires in COVID-19. TCRdb's copy holds only in-frame clones and misses some; the assay was immunoSEQ multiplex PCR. The sample holds 90,000 to 120,000 clones; roughly 84% are singletons and the top ten take 2.1%. Sequencing used peripheral blood. The receptor set was obtained from a human donor in a cohort sampled during active COVID-19. Both conserved end residues are part of each CDR3. The order of the fields is clone size, V gene, J gene, D gene, CDR3 DNA, CDR3 protein. A D gene is named only where the DNA matches it firmly. A clone size is listed for some rows: how often the clone was seen (once, few, many), or a class if it is expanded.

once	TRBV19	TRBJ1-6	.	TGTGCCAGTAGCTCAGACAGCTATTCACCCCTCCACTTT	CASSSDSYSPLHF
.	TRBV30	TRBJ1-5	TRBD1	TGTGCCTGGAGTTATACAGGGGATCAGCCCCAGCATTTT	CAWSYTGDQPQHF
.	TRBV5-1	TRBJ2-2	.	TGCGCCAGCAGCCCGCCGGAGGGATCCGGGGAGCTGTTTTTT	CASSPPEGSGELFF
.	TRBV4-1	TRBJ2-1	TRBD2	TGCGCCAGCAGCCAAGATAGAACAGCGGGGGGTCTCAATGAGCAGTTCTTC	CASSQDRTAGGLNEQFF
.	TRBV6-1	TRBJ2-1	TRBD1	TGTGCCAGCAGTGATATGGGGACAGGGACGAATGAGCAGTTCTTC	CASSDMGTGTNEQFF
.	TRBV5-6	TRBJ1-2	TRBD1	TGTGCCAGCAGCCTTTCGACAGGGGGCTACGGCTACACCTTC	CASSLSTGGYGYTF
.	TRBV9	TRBJ2-6	.	TGTGCCAGCAGCGTAACAGGCTCCGGGGCCAACGTCCTGACTTTC	CASSVTGSGANVLTF
.	TRBV12-5	TRBJ1-4	.	TGTGCTAGTGGTTTGGGGAGTGTCTTGGACAGCTTCAATGAAAAACTGTTTTTT	CASGLGSVLDSFNEKLFF
.	TRBV28	TRBJ2-5	TRBD2	TGTGCCAGCAGTTCCGAGCAGCGGGGGTGGCAAGAGACCCAGTACTTC	CASSSEQRGWQETQYF
.	TRBV6-5	TRBJ2-7	TRBD1	TGTGCCAGCAGTTACAGGGGACAGCCAACCTACGAGCAGTACTTC	CASSYRGQPTYEQYF
.	TRBV28	TRBJ2-3	.	TGTGCCAGCAGTCCCTCCGGAGGCGCAGGCACAGATACGCAGTATTTT	CASSPSGGAGTDTQYF
.	TRBV9	TRBJ2-5	TRBD2	TGTGCCAGCACCCACCGTTCGGCGGTCTGGGCTCGGGAAGCGGGGGATCAAGAGACCCAGTACTTC	CASTHRSAVWAREAGDQETQYF
.	TRBV7-9	TRBJ2-2	.	TGTGCCAGCAGCTTACTAGAGGGACTCGCGAACACCGGGGAGCTGTTTTTT	CASSLLEGLANTGELFF
.	TRBV28	TRBJ2-1	TRBD1	TGTGCCAGCAGTTTATTGCCTCCGGGACAGGGAGGCAATGAGCAGTTCTTC	CASSLLPPGQGGNEQFF
.	TRBV28	TRBJ2-1	TRBD2	TGTGCCAGCAGTCCCCGCCCGACTAGCGGGATCCCTTACAATGAGCAGTTCTTC	CASSPRPTSGIPYNEQFF
.	TRBV4-3	TRBJ2-3	TRBD2	TGCGCCAGCAGCCAAGGTCGGCTAGCGGTCTTGCCAGATACGCAGTATTTT	CASSQGRLAVLPDTQYF
.	TRBV6-5	TRBJ2-7	.	TGTGCCACCCTTGGCGGGGGCGGGTACGAGCAGTACTTC	CATLGGGGYEQYF
.	TRBV28	TRBJ1-2	TRBD1	TGTGCCAGCAGTTTTGGGACAGGGGGCTTAGGCTATGGCTACACCTTC	CASSFGTGGLGYGYTF
many	TRBV6-1	TRBJ2-6	.	TGTGCCAGCAGTGAAGACAGCTCTGGGGCCAACGTCCTGACTTTC	CASSEDSSGANVLTF
.	TRBV27	TRBJ2-3	TRBD2	TGTGCCAAGGAATTCCCGGGACTAGCGAGAGATACGCAGTATTTT	CAKEFPGLARDTQYF
.	TRBV2	TRBJ2-7	.	TGTGCCAGCAGTGAAGAACAGGGTGTCTACGAGCAGTACTTC	CASSEEQGVYEQYF
.	TRBV4-3	TRBJ2-3	.	TGCGCCAGCAGCCAAGATGTCGGGAGCGGCCCTAGCACAGATACGCAGTATTTT	CASSQDVGSGPSTDTQYF
.	TRBV27	TRBJ1-2	.	TGTGCCAGCAGTTCATGGGGGCGAATTGATGGCTACACCTTC	CASSSWGRIDGYTF
.	TRBV6-2/TRBV6-3	TRBJ2-7	TRBD2	TGTGCCAGCAGTTACTCGCTTGGAGATGTCGTAAGCGGGAGATCCGAGCAGTACTTC	CASSYSLGDVVSGRSEQYF
once	TRBV19	TRBJ2-7	.	TGTGCCAGTAGTATGGATGCGGGGAGAGGCTACGAGCAGTACTTC	CASSMDAGRGYEQYF
.	TRBV24-1	TRBJ2-1	TRBD2	TGTGCCACCAGTGCGGTATCGCTACTAGCGGGGGGGATGAATGAGCAGTTCTTC	CATSAVSLLAGGMNEQFF
.	TRBV6-2/TRBV6-3	TRBJ2-5	.	TGTGCCAGCAGTTACGGGCGAGAGACCCAGTACTTC	CASSYGRETQYF
.	TRBV6-2/TRBV6-3	TRBJ2-2	.	TGTGCCAGCAGTTACCTGACATCGCTAACGAACACCGGGGAGCTGTTTTTT	CASSYLTSLTNTGELFF
.	TRBV18	TRBJ1-1	.	TGTGCCAGCTCACCACCGACGCAGGGTTTTCGAGCTTTCTTT	CASSPPTQGFRAFF
.	TRBV27	TRBJ1-2	TRBD1	TGTGCCAGCAGTGGACAGGGTGGTTGGTATGGCTACACCTTC	CASSGQGGWYGYTF
.	TRBV14	TRBJ1-4	.	TGTGCCAGCAGCCCAAACCCTCCTGACGGGACAAGAAGTGAAAAACTGTTTTTT	CASSPNPPDGTRSEKLFF
.	TRBV11-2	TRBJ1-1	.	TGTGCCAGCACCAAGGAAGGAGGGGTGGTCACTGAAGCTTTCTTT	CASTKEGGVVTEAFF
.	TRBV6-5	TRBJ1-1	.	TGTGCCAGCAGTTACTCGGGACAAGCTGAAGCTTTCTTT	CASSYSGQAEAFF
.	TRBV4-3	TRBJ2-7	TRBD1	TGCGCCAGCAGCCCAAGTCGGGACAGGAGCTACGAGCAGTACTTC	CASSPSRDRSYEQYF
.	TRBV6-6	TRBJ2-7	.	TGTGCCAGCAGTTACTCCCAGGGTGTCTACGAGCAGTACTTC	CASSYSQGVYEQYF
.	TRBV30	TRBJ2-7	TRBD1	TGTGCCTGGAATACAAACCCGACAGGGGCAGGGCAGTACTTC	CAWNTNPTGAGQYF
.	TRBV18	TRBJ1-4	.	TGTGCCAGCTCACGGCAGGGTGCAACTAATGAAAAACTGTTTTTT	CASSRQGATNEKLFF
.	TRBV18	TRBJ2-4	TRBD2	TGTGCCAGCTCACAGAGCGGGAGCGGTATAAACATTCAGTACTTC	CASSQSGSGINIQYF
.	TRBV5-1	TRBJ1-3	.	TGCGCCAGCAGCTTGGCTCTCTCTGGAAACACCATATATTTT	CASSLALSGNTIYF
.	TRBV10-3	TRBJ2-1	TRBD1	TGTGCCATCAGCGGACCCGGGACAGGGCTGGATGAGCAGTTCTTC	CAISGPGTGLDEQFF
.	TRBV7-2	TRBJ2-5	TRBD2	TGTGCCAGCAGCTATCGTGGACTAGCGGGAGGGGCGGGAGAGACCCAGTACTTC	CASSYRGLAGGAGETQYF
.	TRBV24-1	TRBJ2-1	TRBD2	TGTGCCACCAGTGATTTGTCCCCGTCTAGCGGGGGGCTGAGCTCCTACAATGAGCAGTTCTTC	CATSDLSPSSGGLSSYNEQFF
few	TRBV5-5	TRBJ1-5	.	TGTGCCAGCAGCCCGACAGGAACCCCCAATCAGCCCCAGCATTTT	CASSPTGTPNQPQHF
.	TRBV4-1	TRBJ2-1	TRBD2	TGCGCCAGCAGCCAAGTGGGACTAGCATCAAATGAGCAGTTCTTC	CASSQVGLASNEQFF
.	TRBV5-1	TRBJ1-4	.	TGCGCCAGCAGCTTTATGACAGGAACTAATGAAAAACTGTTTTTT	CASSFMTGTNEKLFF
.	TRBV10-1	TRBJ1-1	.	TGCGCCAGCAGTGATGACACGAGTAACACTGAAGCTTTCTTT	CASSDDTSNTEAFF
.	TRBV5-1	TRBJ2-1	.	TGCGCCAGCAGCCCCGTTTCCCGGTCCTACAATGAGCAGTTCTTC	CASSPVSRSYNEQFF
.	TRBV5-1	TRBJ2-6	TRBD2	TGCGCCAGCAGCTTGGACGCGGGAGGTAGCTCTGGGGCCAACGTCCTGACTTTC	CASSLDAGGSSGANVLTF
.	TRBV24-1	TRBJ2-6	.	TGTGCCACCAGTGATTTGCAGGCTGGGGCCAACGTCCTGACTTTC	CATSDLQAGANVLTF
once	TRBV7-3	TRBJ2-3	.	TGTGCCAGCAGCTTAACATCTACTAGCACAGATACGCAGTATTTT	CASSLTSTSTDTQYF
few	TRBV19	TRBJ2-6	TRBD2	TGTGCCAGTATGGTGGTGCGGGGGGCTCTGGGGGCCAACGTCCTGACTTTC	CASMVVRGALGANVLTF
.	TRBV10-1	TRBJ1-1	.	TGCGCCAGCAGCACGGGTATGAACACTGAAGCTTTCTTT	CASSTGMNTEAFF
few	TRBV7-9	TRBJ2-7	.	TGTGCCAGCAGCTTAGTTGGTCGGAGCCACGAGCAGTACTTC	CASSLVGRSHEQYF